The 27 T cell receptor beta chains below all came from one sample that was sequenced in a study of blood T cells in healthy people across ages. Primers used in a second PCR of roughly 7 to 11 cycles were a sample-barcoded 5' primer and a J-beta primer mix. TCRdb reprocessed the 5' RACE reads via MiXCR and lists one record per CDR3 protein. Counted here are fewer than 1.5 million distinct CDR3 sequences, roughly 40% occurring once; the ten biggest clones make up 7.9%. The sequenced material came from blood. The receptors derive from a young woman in good health.

This clonotype was recorded many times. Since a much larger clone is just one base distant, this may be a read error. For the CDR3, the DNA is TGTGCCATCAGTGGCGGCAGATACAATGAGCAGTTCTTC. Amino acids: CAISGGRYNEQFF. The genes are TRBV10-3 and TRBJ2-1; no clear D gene. The V gene lost 4 bases and the J gene lost 4 bases, with 8 bases spanning the gap. CDR1 is ENHRY, CDR2 SYGVKD, per germline. CDR3 length equals 13 residues.

This clonotype was detected only a few times. The gene calls are TRBV20-1 and TRBJ2-1; 9 positions agree with TRBD2. This CDR3 region has 13 residues. Trimming cost V 6 bases and J 9 bases; bases outside gene matches: 9. CDR1 is DFQATT and CDR2 is SNEGSKA in the germline V gene (reference sequence). The CDR3 DNA follows: TGCAGTGCGCCTCTACTAGCGGGCGGTGAGCAGTTCTTC. Translated, it gives CSAPLLAGGEQFF.

This clonotype has just a few counts. This rearrangement joins TRBV12-3 or TRBV12-4 to TRBJ2-5, with D maybe TRBD2 (5 bases). Near its end, the DNA agrees better with TRBJ2-7, so the J call may be wrong. The CDR3 loop spans 13 amino acids. This CDR3 reads CASSLGSGFEQYF. Written as DNA, the CDR3 is TGTGCCAGCAGTTTAGGTTCGGGGTTCGAGCAGTACTTC.

This clonotype was recorded once. Just one base apart from a much larger clone, this may be a read error. This chain uses TRBV6-5 with TRBJ2-7; TRBD1 matches 7 bases. Germline V gives CDR1 MNHEY, CDR2 SVGAGI. The ends lost 2 bases at V and 3 bases at J; junction bases unmatched: 4. CDR3 length: 14 residues. CDR3 amino acids: CASSYATGIYEQYF. The CDR3, as DNA: TGTGCCAGCAGTTACGCGACAGGGATCTACGAGCAGTACTTC.

V gene TRBV20-1 combines with J gene TRBJ2-7; no clear D. Deletions cut 0 bases from V and 7 bases from J, with 22 bases between. Germline V gene lookup returns CDR1 DFQATT and CDR2 SNEGSKA (reference sequence). The CDR3 loop spans 16 amino acids. CDR3 region: CSARDRFVSSYNEQYF. The CDR3 coding sequence is TGCAGTGCTAGAGATCGGTTCGTAAGCTCCTACAATGAGCAGTACTTC.

The CDR3 nucleotides are TGTGCCAGCAGCCTACGCTGGACTAGCGGGGGGAATGAGCAGTTCTTC. It yields the protein CASSLRWTSGGNEQFF. The rearrangement links TRBV3-1 to TRBJ2-1, with 14 bases matching TRBD2. V gave up 4 bases and J gave up 7 bases; unmatched junction bases: 6. In germline, CDR1 is LGHDT, CDR2 YNNKEL (reference sequence). The CDR3 runs to 16 residues.

This clonotype was seen at least ten times. V and J are TRBV11-2 and TRBJ2-7; D remains ambiguous. Germline loops: CDR1 SGHAT, CDR2 FQNNGV. This CDR3 region has 15 residues. The V and J ends lost 2 bases and 3 bases respectively, with 14 bases between them. The CDR3 loop reads CASSLHGSSIYEQYF. The CDR3 region has the DNA TGTGCCAGCAGCTTACATGGGTCGTCTATCTACGAGCAGTACTTC.

Comment on this clonotype: Mismatch with germline at one junction end may stem from a read error. This chain links TRBV28 with TRBJ2-5; 7 bases match TRBD1. Germline lookup yields CDR1 MDHEN and CDR2 SYDVKM. This CDR3 is 16 amino acids long. CDR3 sequence: CAGSPLQGTAQETQYF. The CDR3 DNA reads as TGTGCCGGCAGCCCTCTACAGGGGACAGCCCAAGAGACCCAGTACTTC.

This clonotype has more than one count but fewer than ten. The rearrangement joins TRBV9 to TRBJ2-1; 8 nucleotides line up with TRBD2. Trimming took 4 bases from V and 5 from J; bases not matched to a gene: 11. CDR3 length: 16 residues. Germline CDR1 is SGDLS and CDR2 is YYNGEE. The chain's CDR3 is CASSTHTGGLHNEQFF. DNA for the CDR3: TGTGCCAGCAGCACTCACACGGGGGGGCTTCACAATGAGCAGTTCTTC.

There are a few counts of this clonotype. The rearrangement links TRBV20-1 to TRBJ1-2, with D possibly TRBD1 on 5 matching bases. Germline values: CDR1 DFQATT, CDR2 SNEGSKA (reference sequence). Trimming shortened V by 2 bases and J by 3 bases, and 16 bases separated the two germline ends. CDR3 size: 15 residues. This CDR3 reads CSARPSGREDYGYTF. The CDR3 nucleotides are TGCAGTGCTAGACCCTCGGGCAGGGAGGACTATGGCTACACCTTC.

The chain recombines TRBV20-1 with TRBJ1-2; D remains unclear. The CDR3 spans 12 residues. Looked up from germline, CDR1 is DFQATT and CDR2 is SNEGSKA (reference sequence). Trimming pared 0 bases from V and 8 bases from J, leaving 10 bases between. DNA of the CDR3: TGCAGTGCTAGAGATAACGACGACGGCTACACCTTC. Protein sequence: CSARDNDDGYTF.

This chain connects TRBV4-3 to TRBJ2-7; D possibly corresponds to TRBD1 (6 bases). This CDR3 is 13 amino acids long. Germline assignment: CDR1 LGHNA and CDR2 YSLEER. Trimming took 0 bases from V and 7 from J, leaving 10 bases between them. The CDR3 reads CASSQERGSEQYF. The CDR3, as DNA: TGCGCCAGCAGCCAAGAAAGGGGGAGTGAGCAGTACTTC.

The chain joins TRBV7-9 to TRBJ2-4, with D perhaps matching TRBD2 (7 bases). The CDR3 totals 14 residues. Germline V gives CDR1 SEHNR, CDR2 FQNEAQ (reference sequence). Trimming left V 5 bases short and J 7 bases short, with 15 bases between. CDR3 DNA: TGTGCCAGCAGCACCAAAGGGGGGGACAACATTCAGTACTTC. Its protein product is CASSTKGGDNIQYF.

The rearrangement links TRBV13 to TRBJ2-1; D ambiguous. CDR3 length: 15 amino acids. Germline CDR1 is PRHDT and CDR2 is FYEKMQ (reference sequence). The V gene lost 4 bases and the J gene lost 3 bases, with 13 bases spanning the gap. The CDR3 DNA reads as TGTGCCAGCAGCTCGTACGGATGGAGCTACAATGAGCAGTTCTTC. Protein product: CASSSYGWSYNEQFF. Full variable domain (outside the CDR3, taken from reference TRBV13 and TRBJ2-1): AAGVIQSPRHLIKEKRETATLKCYPIPRHDTVYWYQQGPGQDPQFLISFYEKMQSDKGSIPDRFSAQQFSDYHSELNMSSLELGDSALYFCASSSYGWSYNEQFFGPGTRLTVL.

This clonotype was seen a few times. The chain uses TRBV29-1 and TRBJ2-7; 9 bases match TRBD1. CDR1 SQVTM and CDR2 ANQGSEA come from the germline V gene. Unmatched junction bases numbered 10, after V lost 1 base and J lost 3 bases. The CDR3 is 16 amino acids. CDR3 nucleotides: TGCAGCGTTGAAGTCACCGCCGGGACAGGGCTCTACGAGCAGTACTTC. It yields the protein CSVEVTAGTGLYEQYF.

The chain uses TRBV6-5 and TRBJ2-2, with a weak D call TRBD1 (6 bases). CDR3 size: 16 residues. Trimming stripped 6 bases from V and 0 bases from J, with 14 bases between. Germline V CDR1 and CDR2: MNHEY, SVGAGI. The chain's CDR3 is CASRRRQDTNTGELFF. The CDR3 nucleotides read TGTGCCAGCAGGCGACGACAGGATACGAACACCGGGGAGCTGTTTTTT.

The CDR3 nucleotides are TGTGCCAGCAGCTGGGGGGGAGCGGGTAATCACAATGAGCAGTTCTTC. It yields the protein CASSWGGAGNHNEQFF. This sequence joins TRBV5-5 and TRBJ2-1, with 7 bases aligning to TRBD2. Germline V gene sequence: CDR1 SGHKS, CDR2 YYEKEE (reference sequence). With 3 bases clipped from V and 5 bases from J, the junction kept 11 bases outside the gene matches. The CDR3 totals 16 residues. Full variable domain (missing parts from reference TRBV5-5 and TRBJ2-1): DAGVTQSPTHLIKTRGQQVTLRCSPISGHKSVSWYQQVLGQGPQFIFQYYEKEERGRGNFPDRFSARQFPNYSSELNVNALLLGDSALYLCASSWGGAGNHNEQFFGPGTRLTVL.

This chain connects TRBV7-2 to TRBJ1-5; D not resolved. This CDR3 spans 16 amino acids. V lost 5 bases to trimming and J lost 1 base, with 15 bases between them. Per germline, CDR1 SGHTA and CDR2 FQGNSA. CDR3 coding DNA: TGTGCCAGCAGCGGGCCAATGATAGGGAGCAATCAGCCCCAGCATTTT. Protein product: CASSGPMIGSNQPQHF.

This clonotype was counted a few times. The gene calls are TRBV7-9 and TRBJ2-1; TRBD1 aligns across 9 bases. This CDR3 spans 15 amino acids. J lost 2 bases, V lost 4 bases, and 3 bases had no gene match. Germline loops: CDR1 SEHNR, CDR2 FQNEAQ (reference sequence). The CDR3 spells CASSSDRGAYNEQFF. CDR3 nucleotides: TGTGCCAGCAGCTCGGACAGGGGCGCCTACAATGAGCAGTTCTTC.

The sample holds many counts of this clonotype. This chain links TRBV29-1 with TRBJ1-2, with 9 nucleotides matching TRBD1. The CDR3 contains 12 residues. The junction had 2 bases not matched to a gene; V was cut back by 6 bases and J by 3 bases. The germline V gene encodes CDR1 SQVTM and CDR2 ANQGSEA. The CDR3 reads CSVRTGDYGYTF. The CDR3, as DNA: TGCAGCGTGCGGACAGGGGACTATGGCTACACCTTC.

This clonotype was seen a few times. The chain joins TRBV2 to TRBJ2-2, with unresolved D. CDR1 and CDR2 from the germline V gene are SNHLY and FYNNEI. Trimming took 6 bases from V and 6 from J, leaving 5 bases between them. The CDR3 length is 11 residues. The CDR3 reads CASRVAGELFF. CDR3 DNA sequence: TGTGCCAGCAGGGTCGCCGGGGAGCTGTTTTTT.

This clonotype was seen a few times. This rearrangement joins TRBV4-1 to TRBJ1-2, with 9 bases lining up with TRBD1. Germline CDR1 reads MGHRA; CDR2 reads YSYEKL. The trim removed 3 bases at V and 13 bases at J, leaving 15 bases unmatched. The CDR3 length is 15 residues. For the CDR3, the DNA is TGCGCCAGCAGCCAGAGGACAGACAGGGGGAAGGGCCGCACCTTC. Encoded protein: CASSQRTDRGKGRTF.

The chain couples TRBV5-5 to TRBJ1-4; D is ambiguous. Germline loops: CDR1 SGHKS, CDR2 YYEKEE (reference sequence). V shed 2 bases and J shed 7 bases, with 9 bases lying between them. CDR3 size: 13 residues. CDR3 sequence: CASSLPQPEKLFF. The CDR3 DNA reads as TGTGCCAGCAGCTTACCACAGCCTGAAAAACTGTTTTTT.

The sample holds a few counts of this clonotype. The chain has TRBV20-1 and TRBJ2-5; 7 nucleotides line up with TRBD2. The CDR3 has 16 residues. V was clipped by 3 bases and J by 0 bases; unmatched bases: 10. CDR1 is DFQATT and CDR2 is SNEGSKA in the germline V gene (reference sequence). The CDR3 sequence: CSASGGGRGNQETQYF. The CDR3 bases are TGCAGTGCTAGTGGGGGGGGGAGGGGAAACCAAGAGACCCAGTACTTC.

The chain joins TRBV10-3 to TRBJ2-3; D remains unclear. Germline CDR1 is ENHRY and CDR2 is SYGVKD. This CDR3 spans 17 amino acids. V gave up 4 bases and J gave up 0 bases, with 17 bases separating them. The CDR3 region is CAISGRLVNFSTDTQYF. CDR3 bases: TGTGCCATCAGTGGTCGACTGGTCAACTTCAGCACAGATACGCAGTATTTT.

This clonotype was observed a handful of times. The chain links TRBV11-2 to TRBJ2-1, with D possibly TRBD1 on 5 matching bases. The CDR3 length is 17 residues. The germline CDR1 and CDR2 sequences are SGHAT and FQNNGV. Trimming removed 1 base from V and 9 bases from J, with 22 bases in between. The CDR3, as DNA: TGTGCCAGCAGCTTAGCCTCATGGTCAGGGTCTACGGGTGAGCAGTTCTTC. Its translation: CASSLASWSGSTGEQFF. The complete variable domain, with remaining parts taken from reference TRBV11-2 and TRBJ2-1, reads EAGVAQSPRYKIIEKRQSVAFWCNPISGHATLYWYQQILGQGPKLLIQFQNNGVVDDSQLPKDRFSAERLKGVDSTLKIQPAKLEDSAVYLCASSLASWSGSTGEQFFGPGTRLTVL.

The chain joins TRBV18 to TRBJ2-5; D ambiguous. V dropped 6 bases and J dropped 5 bases, with 19 bases sitting between them. Looked up from germline, CDR1 is KGHSH and CDR2 is LQKENI. The CDR3 is 15 amino acids. DNA for the CDR3: TGTGCCAGCTCCCACGCGCCAGTCGAGAGCGAGACCCAGTACTTC. It translates to CASSHAPVESETQYF.